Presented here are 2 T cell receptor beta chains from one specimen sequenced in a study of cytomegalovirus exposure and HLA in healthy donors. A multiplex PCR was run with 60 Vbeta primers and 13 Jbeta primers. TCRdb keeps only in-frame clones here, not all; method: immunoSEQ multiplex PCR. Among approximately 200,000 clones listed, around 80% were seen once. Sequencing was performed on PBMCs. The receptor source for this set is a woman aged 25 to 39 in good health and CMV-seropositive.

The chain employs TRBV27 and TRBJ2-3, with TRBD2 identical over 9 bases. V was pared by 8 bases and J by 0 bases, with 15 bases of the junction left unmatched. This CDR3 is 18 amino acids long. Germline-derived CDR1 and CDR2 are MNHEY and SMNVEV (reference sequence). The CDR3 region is CASSLGPPLAGSTDTQYF. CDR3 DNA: TGTGCCAGCTCCCTAGGCCCGCCACTAGCGGGTAGCACAGATACGCAGTATTTT.

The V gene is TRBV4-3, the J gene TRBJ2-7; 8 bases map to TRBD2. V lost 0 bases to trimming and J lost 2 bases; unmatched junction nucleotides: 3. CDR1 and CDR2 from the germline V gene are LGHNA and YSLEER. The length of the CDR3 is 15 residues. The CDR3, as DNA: TGCGCCAGCAGCCAAGATGCGGGGGGCCCCTACGAGCAGTACTTC. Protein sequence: CASSQDAGGPYEQYF.